Reported below is one TCR beta chain. This table comes from immunoSEQ multiplex PCR, and its TCRdb copy is limited to in-frame clones, with some not included. The sample has about 51,000 clones; roughly nine tenths are singletons. This specimen comes from a study of control samples from healthy donors and cancer patients. There are 21 residues in the CDR3. Sequencing was performed on PBMCs. The rearrangement uses TRBV21-1 and TRBJ2-7; the D call of TRBD2 is as the table states it, not checked on the DNA. TRBV21-1 is a pseudogene. This clonotype originated in a man between 40 and 49 years old with colorectal cancer. This chain's CDR3 is CASSKIEKPGLVAPNSYEQYF. The CDR3, as DNA: TGTGCCAGCAGCAAAATCGAAAAACCGGGACTAGTTGCCCCGAACTCCTACGAGCAGTACTTC.